What follows are 5 T cell receptor beta chains derived from one specimen sequenced in a study of cytomegalovirus exposure and HLA in healthy donors. The PCR made use of 60 Vbeta and 13 Jbeta primers. The repertoire was sequenced with immunoSEQ multiplex PCR; TCRdb's copy has only in-frame clones and lacks some. The sample consists of some 150,000 clones, 65% to 90% of them appearing once. Sequencing was done on a sample of PBMCs. Receptors were obtained from a woman aged 45 to 65 in good health and CMV-seropositive.

V is TRBV7-9 and J is TRBJ2-5, with 8 bases aligning to TRBD1. The CDR3 is 16 amino acids. Germline loops: CDR1 SEHNR, CDR2 FQNEAQ (reference sequence). V lost 5 bases and J lost 5; bases outside the gene matches: 13. The CDR3 here is CASSGGTGLLGETQYF. CDR3 nucleotides: TGTGCCAGCAGCGGGGGGACAGGCCTGCTTGGGGAGACCCAGTACTTC.

The J gene is TRBJ1-5, the V gene TRBV6-5, with TRBD1 matching 7 bases. Germline values: CDR1 MNHEY, CDR2 SVGAGI. Trimming cost V 4 bases and J 4 bases; bases outside gene matches: 1. The CDR3 totals 13 residues. CDR3 coding DNA: TGTGCCAGCAGTTCCAGGGGGAATCAGCCCCAGCATTTT. Amino acid sequence: CASSSRGNQPQHF.

In its sample, this clone was seen once. The chain has TRBV18 and TRBJ1-5, with TRBD1 as a possible D gene (6 bases). Germline CDR1 KGHSH, CDR2 LQKENI. Trimming removed 4 bases at V and 0 bases at J, with 10 bases between. This CDR3 comprises 15 residues. CDR3 residues: CASSQAGDSNQPQHF. The CDR3 DNA reads TGTGCCAGCTCACAAGCAGGGGATAGCAATCAGCCCCAGCATTTT. The full variable domain, its missing parts supplied by reference TRBV18 and TRBJ1-5, is NAGVMQNPRHLVRRRGQEARLRCSPMKGHSHVYWYRQLPEEGLKFMVYLQKENIIDESGMPKERFSAEFPKEGPSILRIQQVVRGDSAAYFCASSQAGDSNQPQHFGDGTRLSIL.

This sequence joins TRBV30 and TRBJ1-2; a weak D match, TRBD1 (6 bases). V gave up 0 bases and J gave up 6 bases, with 11 bases separating them. Germline V gives CDR1 GTSNPN, CDR2 SVGIG (reference sequence). The CDR3 is 13 residues long. The CDR3 DNA sequence: TGTGCCTGGAGTGTAGGGGACAAGGATGGCTACACCTTC. Protein: CAWSVGDKDGYTF. Drawing the rest from reference TRBV30 and TRBJ1-2, the complete variable domain is SQTIHQWPATLVQPVGSPLSLECTVEGTSNPNLYWYRQAAGRGLQLLFYSVGIGQISSEVPQNLSASRPQDRQFILSSKKLLLSDSGFYLCAWSVGDKDGYTFGSGTRLTVV.

This clone was seen ten or more times. This chain joins TRBV6-5 and TRBJ1-2, with 8 bases lining up with TRBD1. The CDR3 loop spans 13 amino acids. Germline CDR1 reads MNHEY; CDR2 reads SVGAGI. The junction had 8 bases not matched to a gene; V was cut back by 6 bases and J by 8 bases. DNA of the CDR3: TGTGCCAGCAGGGACAGGGAGAGGAAGGGCTACACCTTC. It yields the protein CASRDRERKGYTF.